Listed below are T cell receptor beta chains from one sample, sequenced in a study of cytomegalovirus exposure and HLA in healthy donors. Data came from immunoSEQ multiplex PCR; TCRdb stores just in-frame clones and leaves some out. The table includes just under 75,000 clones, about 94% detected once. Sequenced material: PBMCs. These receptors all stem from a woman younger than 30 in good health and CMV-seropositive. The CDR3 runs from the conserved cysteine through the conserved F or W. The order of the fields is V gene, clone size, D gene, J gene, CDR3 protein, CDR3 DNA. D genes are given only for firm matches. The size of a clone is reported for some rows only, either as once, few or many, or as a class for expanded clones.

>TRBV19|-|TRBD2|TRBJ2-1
CASSIGRGYYNEQFF
TGTGCCAGTAGTATAGGGCGGGGGTACTACAATGAGCAGTTCTTC
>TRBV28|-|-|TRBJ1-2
CATRDTLNYGYTF
TGTGCCACGAGGGACACCTTGAACTATGGCTACACCTTC
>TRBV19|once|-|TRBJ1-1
CASSIGFTVNTEAFF
TGTGCCAGTAGTATAGGATTTACGGTGAACACTGAAGCTTTCTTT
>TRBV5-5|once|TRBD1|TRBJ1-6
CASIMGQSNSPLHF
TGTGCCAGCATCATGGGACAGAGCAATTCACCCCTCCACTTT
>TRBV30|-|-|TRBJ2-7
CAWSVPGIYYEQYF
TGTGCCTGGAGTGTGCCAGGGATCTACTACGAGCAGTACTTC
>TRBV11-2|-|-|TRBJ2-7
CASSSQRSSSYEQYF
TGTGCCAGCAGCTCCCAGCGGAGCAGCTCCTACGAGCAGTACTTC
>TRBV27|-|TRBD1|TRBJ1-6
CASSRLGTGEALDSPLHF
TGTGCCAGCAGCCGCCTCGGGACAGGGGAAGCGTTAGATTCACCCCTCCACTTT
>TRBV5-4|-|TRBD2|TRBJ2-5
CASRRTSGGSQETQYF
TGTGCCAGCAGACGGACTAGCGGGGGGTCGCAAGAGACCCAGTACTTC
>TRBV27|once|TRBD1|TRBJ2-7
CASSWDRGYEQYF
TGTGCCAGCAGTTGGGACAGGGGGTACGAGCAGTACTTC
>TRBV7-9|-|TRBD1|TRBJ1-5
CASSEGQGNQPQHF
TGTGCCAGCAGCGAGGGACAGGGCAATCAGCCCCAGCATTTT
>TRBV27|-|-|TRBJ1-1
CASSSRENTEAFF
TGTGCCAGCAGTTCTCGGGAGAACACTGAAGCTTTCTTT
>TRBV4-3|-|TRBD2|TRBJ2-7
CASSHYWTSGSHEQYF
TGCGCCAGCAGCCACTACTGGACTAGCGGGAGCCACGAGCAGTACTTC
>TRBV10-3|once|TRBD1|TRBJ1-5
CAISRTGQGFNQPQHF
TGTGCCATCAGTCGAACTGGACAGGGCTTTAATCAGCCCCAGCATTTT
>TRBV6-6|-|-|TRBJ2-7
CASRGFGGLPEQYF
TGTGCCAGCAGGGGCTTTGGAGGCCTCCCCGAGCAGTACTTC